The TCR beta chain described here comes from a study of post-analysis software for immune sequencing data. This CDR3 has 15 amino acids. V lost 0 bases and J lost 3, with 12 bases in between. Germline V gene lookup returns CDR1 DFQATT and CDR2 SNEGSKA (reference sequence). Libraries were made from TCR beta cDNA, and they carried unique molecular identifiers. A single record per CDR3 protein comes from TCRdb applying MiXCR to the PCR reads. The sample lists under 200,000 distinct CDR3 sequences; under 40% were seen once. The J gene is TRBJ2-1, the V gene TRBV20-1; a weak D match, TRBD2 (6 bases). The receptor was derived from a girl under 18 with multiple sclerosis. Source: blood, taken after autologous hematopoietic stem cell transplantation. The CDR3 DNA reads TGCAGTGCTAGAGATCTGTGGCGGGACTACAATGAGCAGTTCTTC. It encodes CSARDLWRDYNEQFF.